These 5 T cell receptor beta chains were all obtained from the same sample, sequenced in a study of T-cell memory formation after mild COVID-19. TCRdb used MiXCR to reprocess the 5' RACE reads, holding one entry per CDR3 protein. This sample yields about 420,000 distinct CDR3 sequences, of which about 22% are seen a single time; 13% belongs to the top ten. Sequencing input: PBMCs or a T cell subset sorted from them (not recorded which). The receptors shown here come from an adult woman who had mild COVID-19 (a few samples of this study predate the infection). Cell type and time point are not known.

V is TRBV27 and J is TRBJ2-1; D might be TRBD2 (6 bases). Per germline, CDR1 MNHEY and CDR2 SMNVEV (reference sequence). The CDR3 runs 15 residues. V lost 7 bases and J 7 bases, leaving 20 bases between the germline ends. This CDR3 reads CASTHLLLGGNEQFF. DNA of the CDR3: TGTGCCAGCACCCACCTCCTTCTGGGGGGTAATGAGCAGTTCTTC.

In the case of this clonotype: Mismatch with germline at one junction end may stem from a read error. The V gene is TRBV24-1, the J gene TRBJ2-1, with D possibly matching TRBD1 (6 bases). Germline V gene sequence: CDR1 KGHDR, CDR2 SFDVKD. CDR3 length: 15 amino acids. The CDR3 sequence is CATSADTGSSNEQFF. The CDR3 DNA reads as TGTGCCACCAGTGCGGATACAGGGTCCTCCAATGAGCAGTTCTTC.

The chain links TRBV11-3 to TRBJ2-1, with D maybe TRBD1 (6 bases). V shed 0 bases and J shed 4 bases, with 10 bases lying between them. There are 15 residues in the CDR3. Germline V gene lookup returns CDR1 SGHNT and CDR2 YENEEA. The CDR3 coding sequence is TGTGCCAGCAGCTTAGAGACTACAGGGTACAATGAGCAGTTCTTC. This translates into CASSLETTGYNEQFF.

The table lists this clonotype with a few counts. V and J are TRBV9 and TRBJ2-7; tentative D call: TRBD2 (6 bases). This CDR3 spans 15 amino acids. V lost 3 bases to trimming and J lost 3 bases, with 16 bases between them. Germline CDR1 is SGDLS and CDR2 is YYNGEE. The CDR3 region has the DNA TGTGCCAGCAGCGCCGGAGGGCTAGTGAGCTACGAGCAGTACTTC. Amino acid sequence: CASSAGGLVSYEQYF.

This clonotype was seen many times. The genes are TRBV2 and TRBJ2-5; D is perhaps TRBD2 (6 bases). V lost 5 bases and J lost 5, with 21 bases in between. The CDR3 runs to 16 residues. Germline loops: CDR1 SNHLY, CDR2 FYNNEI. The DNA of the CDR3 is TGTGCCAGCAGTTCGGGGACGGCGGGGTCCTCTGAGACCCAGTACTTC. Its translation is CASSSGTAGSSETQYF.